Listed here are 20 T cell receptor beta chains from one sample, sequenced in a study of blood T cell repertoires in COVID-19 (dated by TCRdb to the early 2020s). The library came from the immunoSEQ multiplex PCR assay. The table comes from immuneACCESS by way of TCRdb, which keeps in-frame sequences with V and J called. Part of the clones is missing from these tables; in studies checked, under half for an unresolved V gene and the rest for unknown reasons. The sample contains roughly 380,000 clones, approximately 80% of them found a single time. The ten biggest clones cover about 1% of the sample. The sequenced sample consisted of peripheral blood. All receptors derive from a human donor with acute or convalescent COVID-19. The donor label of this sample is uncertain.

The rearrangement uses TRBV4-2 and TRBJ2-3; 8 bases agree with TRBD2. The CDR3 is made up of 17 amino acids. Trimming cost V 1 base and J 4 bases; bases outside gene matches: 10. Germline CDR1 and CDR2: LGHNA and YNFKEQ. CDR3 amino acids: CASSQVPTGGRPDTQYF. The CDR3 DNA follows: TGTGCCAGCAGCCAAGTCCCAACGGGGGGGAGACCAGATACGCAGTATTTT.

The chain links TRBV7-9 to TRBJ2-1, with 10 bases fitting TRBD2. Trimming cost V 4 bases and J 3 bases; bases outside gene matches: 12. Germline CDR1 SEHNR, CDR2 FQNEAQ (reference sequence). This CDR3 is 18 amino acids long. The CDR3 DNA is TGTGCCAGCAGCTCCCCGGCTAGCGGGAGAGGCGACTACAATGAGCAGTTCTTC. Its protein is CASSSPASGRGDYNEQFF.

This clone was observed a few times. The chain is built from TRBV18 and TRBJ2-3; D possibly corresponds to TRBD2 (6 bases). This CDR3 has 18 amino acids. The V gene's germline CDR1 is KGHSH and CDR2 LQKENI. V lost 0 bases and J lost 0, with 16 bases in between. CDR3 in DNA: TGTGCCAGCTCACCACCTCTAGGGCGGGGCTCTAGCACAGATACGCAGTATTTT. Encoded protein: CASSPPLGRGSSTDTQYF. Variable domain in full (rest from reference TRBV18 and TRBJ2-3): NAGVMQNPRHLVRRRGQEARLRCSPMKGHSHVYWYRQLPEEGLKFMVYLQKENIIDESGMPKERFSAEFPKEGPSILRIQQVVRGDSAAYFCASSPPLGRGSSTDTQYFGPGTRLTVL.

The CDR3 coding sequence is TGTGCCAGCAGCCATCGAGTCTCCTATGGCTACACCTTC. Translated, it gives CASSHRVSYGYTF. The chain recombines TRBV3-1 (or the pseudogene TRBV3-2) with TRBJ1-2; D is unclear. Germline CDR1 is LGHDT and CDR2 is YNNKEL (reference sequence). Trimming pared 3 bases from V and 4 bases from J, leaving 9 bases between. The CDR3 extends over 13 amino acids.

The J gene is TRBJ2-7, the V gene TRBV7-9; the D gene is possibly TRBD1 (6 bases). Germline lookup yields CDR1 SEHNR and CDR2 FQNEAQ (reference sequence). V lost 3 bases to trimming and J lost 4 bases, with 13 bases between them. The CDR3 consists of 14 residues. The CDR3 loop reads CASSFSQGGYEQYF. CDR3 DNA sequence: TGTGCCAGCAGCTTTAGCCAAGGGGGTTACGAGCAGTACTTC.

This sequence joins TRBV18 and TRBJ1-4, with TRBD1 matching over 9 bases. The J segment lost 3 bases and the V segment lost 5 bases, leaving 1 base of the junction unmatched. This CDR3 is 14 amino acids long. Germline assignment: CDR1 KGHSH and CDR2 LQKENI. The CDR3: CASSWTGANEKLFF. CDR3 sequence (DNA): TGTGCCAGCTCATGGACAGGGGCTAATGAAAAACTGTTTTTT.

The V call is TRBV19, the J call TRBJ1-1; D unclear. The germline V gene has CDR1 LNHDA and CDR2 SQIVND (reference sequence). The CDR3 extends over 13 amino acids. V was trimmed by 4 bases and J by 8 bases, leaving 14 bases between them. The CDR3 sequence is CASSKTEISEAFF. CDR3 DNA: TGTGCCAGTAGTAAGACTGAGATCAGCGAAGCTTTCTTT.

A word on this clone: Because the CDR3's place on the DNA is in doubt, the DNA is left out and the CDR3 is given as listed by TCRdb. The chain combines TRBV6-2 or TRBV6-3 with TRBJ1-2; TRBD1, the table's D call, was not compared with the DNA. Ends included, the CDR3 has 17 residues. Germline V gene lookup returns CDR1 MNHEY and CDR2 SVGEGT. CDR3 residues: CASSSSTGRPPYYGYTF.

This clone appeared once. The rearrangement joins TRBV24-1 to TRBJ2-2; 7 positions match TRBD1. With V trimmed by 1 base and J by 2 bases, 6 bases remained unmatched. The length of the CDR3 is 17 residues. Germline V gene lookup returns CDR1 KGHDR and CDR2 SFDVKD. CDR3 nucleotide sequence: TGTGCCACCAGTGATTTCCCCGGGACAGATAACACCGGGGAGCTGTTTTTT. Amino acid sequence: CATSDFPGTDNTGELFF.

V and J are TRBV4-1 and TRBJ2-3; D might be TRBD1 (5 bases). Germline V CDR1 and CDR2: MGHRA, YSYEKL. With 2 bases removed from V and 5 bases from J, the gap between germline ends came to 14 bases. The length of the CDR3 is 15 residues. CDR3 loop: CASSQIGQGLDTQYF. CDR3 nucleotide sequence: TGCGCCAGCAGCCAAATTGGTCAGGGATTAGATACGCAGTATTTT.

The chain couples TRBV7-9 to TRBJ1-1; 7 bases are a match to TRBD1. Germline lookup yields CDR1 SEHNR and CDR2 FQNEAQ (reference sequence). The CDR3 is made up of 15 amino acids. V lost 4 bases to trimming and J lost 10 bases; unmatched junction nucleotides: 15. The CDR3 is CASSSEQGPSRGAFF. The CDR3 bases are TGTGCCAGCAGCTCAGAACAGGGGCCAAGCCGGGGAGCTTTCTTT.

This chain joins TRBV18 and TRBJ2-5, with a tentative D call TRBD2 (6 bases). Trimming pared 3 bases from V and 7 bases from J, leaving 12 bases between. Germline V lookup: CDR1 KGHSH, CDR2 LQKENI. The CDR3 has 13 residues. The CDR3 here is CASSPRSRGTQYF. The CDR3 region has the DNA TGTGCCAGCTCACCGCGATCGCGGGGGACCCAGTACTTC.

The chain is built from TRBV5-6 and TRBJ2-5; D is perhaps TRBD1 (5 bases). The germline CDR1 and CDR2 sequences are SGHDT and YYEEEE. CDR3 length equals 14 residues. The V end lost 3 bases, the J end lost 5 bases, and 14 bases lay between the germline ends. CDR3 coding DNA: TGTGCCAGCAGCTCAATAAGGGGTAGGGAGACCCAGTACTTC. Amino acids: CASSSIRGRETQYF.

The chain recombines TRBV5-1 with TRBJ2-5; 10 nucleotides align to TRBD2. The CDR3 extends over 20 amino acids. Germline CDR1 SGHRS, CDR2 YFSETQ. With 3 bases clipped from V and 2 bases from J, the junction kept 19 bases outside the gene matches. The CDR3 nucleotides are TGCGCCAGCAGCTCCTTGTACACGGGACTAGCGTGGAAGATACAAGAGACCCAGTACTTC. It translates to CASSSLYTGLAWKIQETQYF.

V and J are TRBV18 and TRBJ2-7; perhaps TRBD2 as D (5 bases). This CDR3 comprises 18 residues. Trimming shortened V by 6 bases and J by 9 bases, and 33 bases separated the two germline ends. Germline V lookup: CDR1 KGHSH, CDR2 LQKENI. CDR3 residues: CASSVRGGEGQMGIGQYF. The CDR3 DNA sequence: TGTGCCAGCTCTGTAAGAGGCGGCGAGGGTCAAATGGGAATAGGGCAGTACTTC. Full variable domain (outside the CDR3, taken from reference TRBV18 and TRBJ2-7): NAGVMQNPRHLVRRRGQEARLRCSPMKGHSHVYWYRQLPEEGLKFMVYLQKENIIDESGMPKERFSAEFPKEGPSILRIQQVVRGDSAAYFCASSVRGGEGQMGIGQYFGPGTRLTVT.

The rearrangement links TRBV5-1 to TRBJ1-2, with 8 bases lining up with TRBD1. The V and J ends lost 4 bases and 3 bases, in that order; junction bases with no gene match: 8. The V gene's germline CDR1 is SGHRS and CDR2 YFSETQ. This CDR3 contains 15 residues. This CDR3 is CASSMEGQAHYGYTF. The DNA for the CDR3 is TGCGCCAGCAGCATGGAGGGACAGGCGCACTATGGCTACACCTTC.

This clone occurred a few times. The gene calls are TRBV7-8 and TRBJ1-5; no firm D call. The CDR3 is 15 residues long. The V end was cut by 1 base, the J end by 10 bases, with 17 bases between. Germline assignment: CDR1 SGHVS and CDR2 FQNEAQ. CDR3 coding DNA: TGTGCCAGCAGCTTAGGGTCTGGCGCTCGGGAACCCCAGCATTTT. Its translation is CASSLGSGAREPQHF.

This chain joins TRBV14 and TRBJ2-7; D unresolved. CDR1 SGHDN and CDR2 FVKESK come from the germline V gene. This CDR3 comprises 12 residues. Trimming shortened V by 8 bases and J by 2 bases, and 10 bases separated the two germline ends. The CDR3, as DNA: TGTGCCAGCCCGACTGCAACCTACGAGCAGTACTTC. Its protein product is CASPTATYEQYF.

This clone was seen just once. The chain combines TRBV7-9 with TRBJ2-5; 9 nucleotides agree with TRBD2. J lost 4 bases, V lost 5 bases, and 11 bases had no gene match. The V gene's germline CDR1 is SEHNR and CDR2 FQNEAQ (reference sequence). The CDR3 has 16 residues. Written as DNA, the CDR3 is TGTGCCAGCAGCGCCCCCGACCCAGCGGGAGGAGAGACCCAGTACTTC. Amino acids: CASSAPDPAGGETQYF.

In its sample, this clone was seen once. The chain employs TRBV3-1 (or the pseudogene TRBV3-2) and TRBJ2-7; 9 bases map to TRBD2. Germline CDR1 is LGHDT and CDR2 is YNNKEL (reference sequence). This CDR3 region has 18 residues. Trimming at V came to 4 bases and at J to 3 bases, leaving 16 bases not matched to a gene. CDR3 sequence: CASSRFFSSGRGSYEQYF. CDR3 coding DNA: TGTGCCAGCAGCCGATTCTTTAGTAGCGGGAGAGGAAGCTACGAGCAGTACTTC.